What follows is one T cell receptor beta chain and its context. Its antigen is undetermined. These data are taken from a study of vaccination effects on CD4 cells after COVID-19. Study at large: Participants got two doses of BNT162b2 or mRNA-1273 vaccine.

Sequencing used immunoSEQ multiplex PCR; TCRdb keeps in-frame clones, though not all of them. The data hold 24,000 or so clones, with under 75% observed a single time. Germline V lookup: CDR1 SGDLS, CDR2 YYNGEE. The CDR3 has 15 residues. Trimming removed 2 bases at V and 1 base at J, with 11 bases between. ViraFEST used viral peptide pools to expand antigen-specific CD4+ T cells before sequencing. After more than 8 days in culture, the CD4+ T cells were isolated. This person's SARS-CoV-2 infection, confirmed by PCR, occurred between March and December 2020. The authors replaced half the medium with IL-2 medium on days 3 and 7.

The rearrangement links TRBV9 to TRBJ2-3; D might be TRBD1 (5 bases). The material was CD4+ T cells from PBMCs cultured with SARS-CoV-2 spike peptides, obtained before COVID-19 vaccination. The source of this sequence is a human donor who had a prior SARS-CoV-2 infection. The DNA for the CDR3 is TGTGCCAGCAGCGTCAGGGTCCAGGGCACAGATACGCAGTATTTT. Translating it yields CASSVRVQGTDTQYF.